The present TCR beta chain was sequenced within a study of early T cells in non-severe SARS-CoV-2 infection (dated by TCRdb to the early 2020s). For context, the study as a whole: Because TCR sequencing was done on bulk RNA from unsorted whole blood, the alpha and beta chains could not be paired. Results and caveats for the whole study, not just this receptor: VDJdb matching was skewed toward anti-spike CD8 responses and likely underestimated virus-specific expansions by missing private and CD4 specificities.

The CDR3, cysteine through phenylalanine, is 14 amino acids long. Left in the record is the CDR3 DNA by itself, 42 bases read in frame from the first base. V ends up 6 bases short and J 3 bases short, with an unmatched junction base count of 7. Taken from the germline V gene, the CDR1 and CDR2 loops are SGHNT and YENEEA. This was a case-control study nested in a cohort of healthcare workers in London, UK, who had nasopharyngeal swab PCR tests and blood samples taken every week. Healthcare workers were recruited between 23 and 31 March 2020, during the week of the UK lockdown, and were followed weekly for up to about 15 weeks. Of note for this clonotype: This receptor's antigen is unknown. Qualities for individual bases were not recorded, and no much larger clone is one base off.

Library method: 5' RACE. Sequenced on a NextSeq 500. In the TCR library protocol, unique molecular identifiers were attached to individual cDNA molecules to correct for PCR bias and sequencing error. Sequencing covered both TCR alpha and beta chains, and within each sample the abundances of alpha and beta sequences were tightly co-correlated. The study's own analysis went as follows. Decombinator V4 was used to annotate the V gene, J gene and CDR3 of the TCR sequences. TCRs were defined as expanded if a significant change between any two time points was detected under a Poisson model with p below 0.0001. Abundances of TCRs were expressed as counts per million after normalisation to the total number of TCRs sequenced in each sample. MAIT TCRs were defined by TRAV1-2 paired with TRAJ12, TRAJ20 or TRAJ33, and iNKT TCRs by TRAV10 paired with TRAJ18. VDJdb, accessed on 1 November 2021, was searched for TCRs annotated for CMV, EBV and SARS-CoV-2, and TCRs annotated for more than one antigen were excluded. TCRdb ran its own pipeline on the public reads, namely fastp trimming at Q25 and MiXCR clone calling, and kept in-frame beta chains. All rows with the same CDR3 protein become a single entry with the most common DNA and genes. The V and J calls, along with clone size, are taken from TCRdb and not from the paper's own processing. In this sample the table shows 65,000 to 85,000 distinct CDR3 sequences, roughly a sixth of which occur a single time. The ten largest clones represent 10% to 15% of the sample.

The rearrangement joined TRBV11-3 to TRBJ2-7, with 8 bases aligning to TRBD2. Sequencing was done on a sample of whole blood. This receptor was obtained from an adult who was a healthcare worker with PCR-confirmed SARS-CoV-2 infection or an uninfected control (not recorded which). The DNA sequence follows: TGTGCCAGCAGAGGAGCGGGAGTCCGCTACGAGCAGTACTTC. Its translation is CASRGAGVRYEQYF.